These 21 T cell receptor beta chains originate from one sample sequenced in a study of control samples from healthy donors and cancer patients. Method: immunoSEQ multiplex PCR; TCRdb's copy keeps in-frame clones and lacks some. Of some 120,000 clones listed, more than 85% are singletons. Material for sequencing was blood. Receptor source: a young man in good health.

The chain has TRBV19 and TRBJ1-4; TRBD1 matches 12 bases. The CDR3 is made up of 15 amino acids. CDR1 and CDR2 (germline): LNHDA, SQIVND (reference sequence). Trimming at V came to 6 bases and at J to 11 bases, leaving 10 bases not matched to a gene. The chain's CDR3 is CASSPGTGGSGKLFF. CDR3 sequence (DNA): TGTGCCAGTAGCCCCGGGACAGGGGGCAGTGGCAAACTGTTTTTT.

This rearrangement joins TRBV6-5 to TRBJ2-2; TRBD1 matches at 8 bases. The J segment lost 3 bases and the V segment lost 4 bases, leaving 1 base of the junction unmatched. The germline gives CDR1 MNHEY, CDR2 SVGAGI. This CDR3 is 14 amino acids long. CDR3 protein: CASSSTGDTGELFF. For the CDR3, the DNA is TGTGCCAGCAGTTCGACAGGGGACACCGGGGAGCTGTTTTTT.

This chain uses TRBV9 with TRBJ1-2, with D perhaps matching TRBD1 (5 bases). The germline gives CDR1 SGDLS, CDR2 YYNGEE. This CDR3 is built from 12 residues. Trimming pared 6 bases from V and 8 bases from J, leaving 14 bases between. The CDR3 loop reads CASITPGGGYTF. The CDR3 bases are TGTGCCAGCATCACCCCTGGGGGAGGCTACACCTTC. Using reference TRBV9 and TRBJ1-2 for the parts outside the CDR3, the full variable domain is DSGVTQTPKHLITATGQRVTLRCSPRSGDLSVYWYQQSLDQGLQFLIQYYNGEERAKGNILERFSAQQFPDLHSELNLSSLELGDSALYFCASITPGGGYTFGSGTRLTVV.

This chain links TRBV24-1 with TRBJ2-6, with 7 positions matching TRBD1. The germline V gene encodes CDR1 KGHDR and CDR2 SFDVKD. The CDR3 length is 22 residues. Losses at the gene ends were 5 bases for V and 0 bases for J; bases not matched to a gene: 21. The CDR3 loop reads CATSVAPRQQGSTSSGANVLTF. The CDR3 DNA reads TGTGCCACCAGTGTTGCCCCCAGGCAACAGGGGTCAACAAGCTCTGGGGCCAACGTCCTGACTTTC.

Concerning this clone: At one of its ends the junction is not consistent with the germline gene, which may arise from a read error. The chain couples TRBV19 to TRBJ1-1; the match to TRBD1 covers 10 bases. The germline V gene encodes CDR1 LNHDA and CDR2 SQIVND (reference sequence). The CDR3 is 14 residues long. CDR3 in amino acids: CASSIGTGGSDAFF. CDR3 DNA: TGTGCCAGTAGTATAGGGACAGGGGGATCTGATGCTTTCTTT.

The CDR3 here is CASSLPSPRGSPLHF. The CDR3 nucleotides read TGTGCCAGCAGTTTACCCTCCCCCAGGGGTTCACCCCTCCACTTT. The chain employs TRBV28 and TRBJ1-6; a weak D match, TRBD1 (6 bases). The CDR3 totals 15 residues. Germline V gives CDR1 MDHEN, CDR2 SYDVKM. Trimming removed 2 bases from V and 9 bases from J, with 14 bases in between.

Only one count was recorded for this clone. This rearrangement joins TRBV14 to TRBJ1-6; the match to TRBD1 covers 11 bases. The CDR3 has 16 amino acids. V dropped 4 bases and J dropped 10; count of bases not matched to a gene: 9. Germline-derived CDR1 and CDR2 are SGHDN and FVKESK. DNA of the CDR3: TGTGCCAGCAGCCTAAGAGGCGGACAGGGGGCCTCACCCCTCCACTTT. This translates into CASSLRGGQGASPLHF.

This chain joins TRBV27 and TRBJ2-5; TRBD1 might be the D (6 bases). This CDR3 region has 16 residues. Germline loops: CDR1 MNHEY, CDR2 SMNVEV (reference sequence). The V end lost 6 bases, the J end lost 5 bases, and 22 bases lay between the germline ends. The CDR3 DNA sequence: TGTGCCAGCAGACACGGGACACCCATCCGCGGGGAGACCCAGTACTTC. As protein: CASRHGTPIRGETQYF.

The chain uses TRBV19 and TRBJ1-2; 11 nucleotides line up with TRBD1. This CDR3 spans 14 amino acids. The germline gives CDR1 LNHDA, CDR2 SQIVND (reference sequence). V shed 7 bases, J shed 4 bases, and the junction held 5 bases outside the gene matches. The CDR3 sequence is CASNRDRGGYGYTF. The CDR3 nucleotides are TGTGCCAGTAATAGGGACAGGGGGGGCTATGGCTACACCTTC.

This clone has just a few counts. J is TRBJ2-5 and V is TRBV18, with unresolved D. CDR3 length equals 12 residues. Germline CDR1 reads KGHSH; CDR2 reads LQKENI. V was clipped by 6 bases and J by 3 bases, with 8 bases between them. CDR3: CASSSPEETQYF. CDR3 sequence (DNA): TGTGCCAGCTCGTCTCCCGAAGAGACCCAGTACTTC.

This chain joins TRBV27 and TRBJ2-6; TRBD1 aligns across 10 bases. V dropped 3 bases and J dropped 4; count of bases not matched to a gene: 12. Germline assignment: CDR1 MNHEY and CDR2 SMNVEV (reference sequence). There are 19 residues in the CDR3. The CDR3 sequence is CASSFLAGQGSRGANVLTF. CDR3 coding DNA: TGTGCCAGCAGTTTCTTAGCGGGACAGGGGTCGCGGGGGGCCAACGTCCTGACTTTC.

This chain joins TRBV6-5 and TRBJ1-2; a possible D gene is TRBD1 (5 bases). Per germline, CDR1 MNHEY and CDR2 SVGAGI. The CDR3 is 15 amino acids. V dropped 7 bases and J dropped 5 bases, with 20 bases sitting between them. For the CDR3, the DNA is TGTGCCAGCACCCCTTCAGGGTCACTTGGGTATGGCTACACCTTC. It encodes CASTPSGSLGYGYTF.

J is TRBJ2-2 and V is TRBV9; TRBD2 agrees at 9 bases. This CDR3 has 16 residues. V was pared by 10 bases and J by 5 bases, with 15 bases of the junction left unmatched. Looked up from germline, CDR1 is SGDLS and CDR2 is YYNGEE. The CDR3 reads CASCRGGAERTGELFF. The CDR3 nucleotides are TGTGCCTCCTGTCGCGGGGGGGCTGAGAGGACCGGGGAGCTGTTTTTT.

The gene calls are TRBV6-1 and TRBJ2-2; unclear D gene. CDR3 length: 15 amino acids. Trimming took 1 base from V and 2 from J, leaving 8 bases between them. Germline lookup yields CDR1 MNHNS and CDR2 SASEGT. Here the CDR3 DNA reads TGTGCCAGCAGTGAAGTGTTGGGAAACACCGGGGAGCTGTTTTTT. This gives the protein CASSEVLGNTGELFF.

The chain carries TRBV7-7 and TRBJ2-3; D is undetermined. V was shortened by 2 bases and J by 1 base, with 4 bases between the two germline ends. This CDR3 contains 13 residues. CDR1 SSHAT and CDR2 FNYEAQ come from the germline V gene (reference sequence). The CDR3 loop reads CASSLSGTDTQYF. CDR3 DNA sequence: TGTGCCAGCAGCTTAAGCGGCACAGATACGCAGTATTTT.

The chain is built from TRBV6-2 or TRBV6-3 and TRBJ1-2; D is perhaps TRBD1 (5 bases). V was trimmed by 6 bases and J by 6 bases, leaving 14 bases between them. This CDR3 has 13 amino acids. Germline V gives CDR1 MNHEY, CDR2 SVGEGT. The CDR3 loop is CASSTTIRDGYTF. In nucleotides, the CDR3 is TGTGCCAGCAGCACCACGATCAGGGATGGCTACACCTTC.

Here the CDR3 reads CASSLWTQGPNYGYTF. The CDR3 nucleotides read TGTGCCAGCAGTTTATGGACTCAGGGGCCTAACTATGGCTACACCTTC. The chain recombines TRBV28 with TRBJ1-2; maybe TRBD1 (6 bases). Germline V gene data show CDR1 as MDHEN and CDR2 as SYDVKM. The CDR3 totals 16 residues. Trimming stripped 0 bases from V and 0 bases from J, with 11 bases between.

The chain uses TRBV6-5 and TRBJ2-3; 8 positions match TRBD1. Germline loops: CDR1 MNHEY, CDR2 SVGAGI. V lost 6 bases, J lost 4 bases, and 9 bases stayed unmatched. The CDR3 has 15 residues. This CDR3 reads CASSRTGNQADTQYF. The CDR3 DNA sequence: TGTGCCAGCAGCCGGACAGGGAATCAAGCAGATACGCAGTATTTT.

The rearrangement links TRBV7-2 to TRBJ2-3; D is ambiguous. This CDR3 is 15 amino acids long. V shed 1 base and J shed 2 bases, with 10 bases lying between them. CDR1 is SGHTA and CDR2 is FQGNSA in the germline V gene. CDR3 nucleotides: TGTGCCAGCAGCTTAGGGGCCCAAAACACAGATACGCAGTATTTT. Translated, it gives CASSLGAQNTDTQYF.

The chain employs TRBV28 and TRBJ1-5, with TRBD1 identical over 10 bases. The V gene end was trimmed by 7 bases and the J gene end by 3 bases; junction bases not matched to a gene: 6. CDR3 length: 15 amino acids. The V gene's germline CDR1 is MDHEN and CDR2 SYDVKM. CDR3 protein: CASTRQGAYNQPQHF. The CDR3 region has the DNA TGTGCCAGCACCAGACAGGGGGCTTACAATCAGCCCCAGCATTTT.

V is TRBV5-1 and J is TRBJ2-3; no firm D call. The CDR3 consists of 12 residues. Germline CDR1 is SGHRS and CDR2 is YFSETQ. V was pared by 0 bases and J by 2 bases, with 1 base between. CDR3 DNA sequence: TGCGCCAGCAGCTTGGTCACAGATACGCAGTATTTT. Encoded protein: CASSLVTDTQYF.